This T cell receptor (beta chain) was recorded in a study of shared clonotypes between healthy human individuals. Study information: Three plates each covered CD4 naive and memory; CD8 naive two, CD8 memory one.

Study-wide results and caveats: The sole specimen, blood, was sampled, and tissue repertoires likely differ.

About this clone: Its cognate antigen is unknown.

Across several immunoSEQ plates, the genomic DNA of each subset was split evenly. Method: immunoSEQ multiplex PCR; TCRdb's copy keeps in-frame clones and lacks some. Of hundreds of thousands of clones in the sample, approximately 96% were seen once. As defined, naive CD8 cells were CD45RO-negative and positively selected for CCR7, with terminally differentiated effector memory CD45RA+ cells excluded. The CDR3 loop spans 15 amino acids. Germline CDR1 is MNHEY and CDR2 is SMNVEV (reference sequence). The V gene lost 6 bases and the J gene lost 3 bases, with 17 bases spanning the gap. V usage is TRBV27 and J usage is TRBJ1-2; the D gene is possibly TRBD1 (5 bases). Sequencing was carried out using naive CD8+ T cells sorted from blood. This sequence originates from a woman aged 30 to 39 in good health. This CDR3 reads CASRSRGLADYGYTF. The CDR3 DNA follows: TGTGCCAGCAGGTCCCGGGGCTTAGCAGACTATGGCTACACCTTC.